This TCR beta chain is from a study of OX40 agonist ivuxolimab in advanced cancers. At the level of the study: Intravenous ivuxolimab was administered to patients every 2 weeks at 0.01 to 10 mg/kg. Cohort: 80% to 90% men, mean age about 62, aged about 20 to 79.

Findings and limits, study-wide: Circulating CD4+ and CD8+ T cells showed clonal expansion by week 6 at 0.1 to 3.0 mg/kg.

A note on this clone: What it binds is not known.

Germline V gene sequence: CDR1 SGHTS, CDR2 YDEGEE. Trimming stripped 2 bases from V and 6 bases from J, with 11 bases between. The CDR3 covers 14 residues. Researchers took blood at baseline, on cycle 4 day 1, and on cycle 7 day 1. Assay used: immunoSEQ multiplex PCR; TCRdb lists only in-frame clones, some missing. The sample includes 70,000 to 80,000 clones, under 95% of them seen just once. The source material was CD4+ or CD8+ T cells sorted from blood, sampled in a trial of the OX40 agonist ivuxolimab. The chain recombines TRBV5-8 with TRBJ2-2, with D unclear. The clonotype was recovered from an adult with an advanced solid tumor such as melanoma, head and neck, liver or kidney cancer. The CDR3 region has the DNA TGTGCCAGCAGCTTAGTCGTCGGAGCCGGGGAGCTGTTTTTT. Its translation is CASSLVVGAGELFF.